These 11 T cell receptor beta chains came from one sample sequenced in a study of OX40 agonist ivuxolimab in advanced cancers. Here immunoSEQ multiplex PCR was the method, and the copy in TCRdb shows in-frame clones only, minus some. The sample has about 59,000 clones; 80% to 90% are singletons. Sequenced here: CD4+ or CD8+ T cells sorted from blood, sampled in a trial of the OX40 agonist ivuxolimab. Every receptor here comes from an adult with an advanced solid tumor such as melanoma, head and neck, liver or kidney cancer.

A single count supports this clone. V gene TRBV27 combines with J gene TRBJ2-1, with 7 bases fitting TRBD1. V trimming: 4 bases; J trimming: 11 bases; junction bases outside the gene matches: 5. Looked up from germline, CDR1 is MNHEY and CDR2 is SMNVEV (reference sequence). This CDR3 has 12 residues. This CDR3 reads CASSSGTAQQFF. CDR3 DNA sequence: TGTGCCAGCAGTTCTGGGACAGCACAGCAGTTCTTC.

The chain couples TRBV18 to TRBJ2-7; the match to TRBD1 covers 7 bases. In germline, CDR1 is KGHSH, CDR2 LQKENI. This CDR3 is built from 16 residues. V was clipped by 4 bases and J by 2 bases; unmatched bases: 11. The CDR3 reads CASSLLRQGSTYEQYF. The CDR3 DNA is TGTGCCAGCTCACTACTCCGACAGGGATCAACCTACGAGCAGTACTTC.

This clone was seen once. V and J are TRBV7-8 and TRBJ1-1; TRBD1 matches at 11 bases. This CDR3 is 15 amino acids long. Germline CDR1 and CDR2: SGHVS and FQNEAQ. Unmatched junction bases numbered 10, after V lost 5 bases and J lost 8 bases. CDR3 sequence reads: CASSKAGQGGIEAFF. As DNA, the CDR3 is TGTGCCAGCAGCAAAGCGGGACAGGGGGGAATAGAAGCTTTCTTT.

CDR3 in DNA: TGTGCCAGCAGTTTTGACAGAGGAACTGAAGCTTTCTTT. Amino acids: CASSFDRGTEAFF. The chain has TRBV6-1 and TRBJ1-1; D may be TRBD1 (5 bases). V was clipped by 5 bases and J by 5 bases, with 12 bases between them. Germline assignment: CDR1 MNHNS and CDR2 SASEGT. This CDR3 has 13 residues.

The CDR3 DNA reads as TGTGCCAGCAGCGTCGACACCGGAGGCGGCTACACCTTC. Its protein is CASSVDTGGGYTF. The V call is TRBV9, the J call TRBJ1-2; D is undetermined. The V and J ends lost 2 bases and 8 bases respectively, with 13 bases between them. Germline values: CDR1 SGDLS, CDR2 YYNGEE. The CDR3 runs 13 residues.

The J gene is TRBJ1-1, the V gene TRBV5-1; D is uncertain. The CDR3 covers 14 residues. The V gene lost 0 bases and the J gene lost 6 bases, with 12 bases spanning the gap. Per the germline V gene, CDR1 is SGHRS and CDR2 is YFSETQ. The CDR3 loop reads CASSLGTSNPEAFF. The CDR3 coding sequence is TGCGCCAGCAGCTTGGGCACCAGCAACCCTGAAGCTTTCTTT.

The chain uses TRBV9 and TRBJ2-3, with D hard to call. Trimming pared 0 bases from V and 0 bases from J, leaving 5 bases between. Per germline, CDR1 SGDLS and CDR2 YYNGEE. CDR3 length: 14 residues. CDR3 protein: CASSVGRSTDTQYF. The CDR3 DNA sequence: TGTGCCAGCAGCGTAGGACGTAGCACAGATACGCAGTATTTT.

This clone was counted only a few times. The chain uses TRBV6-5 and TRBJ1-6, with TRBD1 matching over 7 bases. The germline gives CDR1 MNHEY, CDR2 SVGAGI. With 0 bases clipped from V and 6 bases from J, the junction kept 2 bases outside the gene matches. The CDR3 runs 15 residues. The CDR3 bases are TGTGCCAGCAGTTACTCGTGGGACAGTAATTCACCCCTCCACTTT. As protein: CASSYSWDSNSPLHF.

CDR3 residues: CASSIRGGGDYGYTF. The DNA of the CDR3 is TGCGCCAGCAGCATTAGAGGGGGCGGTGACTATGGCTACACCTTC. The V gene is TRBV5-1, the J gene TRBJ1-2, with TRBD1 matching 7 bases. CDR3 size: 15 residues. After removal of 4 bases from V and 3 bases from J, the junction contained 9 bases not matched to a gene. The V gene's germline CDR1 is SGHRS and CDR2 YFSETQ.

V and J are TRBV7-6 and TRBJ2-1, with 8 bases aligning to TRBD2. CDR1 and CDR2 (germline): SGHVS, FNYEAQ. The CDR3 is made up of 14 amino acids. Trimming cost V 6 bases and J 13 bases; bases outside gene matches: 14. This CDR3 is CASRFTPAGGLQFF. The CDR3 region has the DNA TGTGCCAGCAGATTCACCCCGGCGGGGGGATTACAGTTCTTC.

This rearrangement joins TRBV2 to TRBJ2-1; no reliable D call. The CDR3 totals 14 residues. The V end was cut by 1 base, the J end by 6 bases, with 10 bases between. CDR1 is SNHLY, CDR2 FYNNEI, per germline. The CDR3 here is CASSEVYSSNEQFF. The CDR3 DNA follows: TGTGCCAGCAGTGAAGTATACAGTTCCAATGAGCAGTTCTTC.